This record looks at one T cell receptor beta chain sequence and its context. Its recognized antigen is unknown. Within one base of it there is no much larger clone, and no base qualities were kept. Libraries were constructed by the immunoSEQ multiplex PCR assay. TCRdb took over this immuneACCESS table, retaining in-frame rearrangements with V and J assigned. Such tables are incomplete; in checked studies, under half of the missing clones stem from an unresolved V gene, and the remainder is unexplained. The sample data list around 100,000 clones, and roughly 94% of these were observed just once. The biggest ten clones account for 0.3% to 0.35% of the sample. The data derive from a study of technical replicates of blood from several donors (dated by TCRdb to about 2017). V is cut by 5 bases and J by 3 bases, and the space between the germline ends is 11 bases. Spanning cysteine to phenylalanine, the CDR3 consists of 14 amino acids. This entry keeps only the CDR3 DNA: 42 bases, framed from base 1. CDR1 MNHEY and CDR2 SMNVEV are derived from the germline V gene (reference sequence).

In this chain, TRBV27 is recombined with TRBJ2-1, with the D gene too uncertain to name. The clonotype was recovered from a human donor in good health. What was sequenced was T cells isolated from PBMCs. The CDR3 protein sequence reads: CASSAKPFYNEQFF. The nucleotide sequence reads TGTGCCAGCAGTGCTAAGCCTTTCTACAATGAGCAGTTCTTC.